The source of this T cell receptor beta chain is a study of identical twins. This clonotype was seen more than once but under ten times. In germline, CDR1 is SGHKS, CDR2 YYEKEE (reference sequence). Trimming removed 0 bases at V and 9 bases at J, with 13 bases between. The CDR3 has 14 amino acids. TCRdb itself ran the 5' RACE reads through MiXCR, one entry per CDR3 protein. The sample holds around 370,000 distinct CDR3 sequences; approximately 10% are singletons and the top ten take under 10%. The V and J genes are TRBV5-5 and TRBJ1-5; D perhaps matches TRBD1 (5 bases). This receptor was taken from a woman in her fifties or sixties in good health. The specimen was naive T cells sorted from blood. CDR3 in amino acids: CASSLEGVRVPQHF. As DNA, the CDR3 is TGTGCCAGCAGCTTGGAAGGGGTCCGGGTGCCCCAGCATTTT.